This TCR beta chain is from a study of T cell responses to AZD1222 COVID-19 vaccine. Clones were read by immunoSEQ multiplex PCR, and TCRdb kept only the in-frame ones, dropping some. The sample yields 110,000 to 150,000 clones, 70% to 90% seen once. In germline, CDR1 is LGHDT, CDR2 YNNKEL (reference sequence). V dropped 4 bases and J dropped 2; count of bases not matched to a gene: 2. There are 14 residues in the CDR3. The chain joins TRBV3-1 (or the pseudogene TRBV3-2) to TRBJ2-1; 7 nucleotides match TRBD1. Sequencing used peripheral blood, obtained on day 0 of AZD1222 vaccination. This receptor was obtained from an adult in good health. The CDR3 nucleotides are TGTGCCAGCAGCCGGGACAGTACCTACAATGAGCAGTTCTTC. It specifies CASSRDSTYNEQFF.